Detailed here is one TCR beta chain. Its antigen is unidentified. These data come from a study of T-cell memory formation after mild COVID-19. The CDR3 contains 16 residues. TCRdb reanalysed the 5' RACE reads using MiXCR and keeps one entry per CDR3 protein. The sample carries fewer than 450,000 distinct CDR3 sequences, approximately 24% recorded once. Overall study findings and caveats: Contracting clones, day 15 to 85, had balanced CD4/CD8, and later expanders favored CD4+. The pre-infection memory compartment contained some responding clones, suggesting cross-reactive memory joined. The main location of contracting CD4+ clones was CM and EM, and that of contracting CD8+ clones was EMRA.

This TCR derives from an adult woman who had mild COVID-19 (a few samples of this study predate the infection). Cell type and time point are not known. This rearrangement joins TRBV21-1 to TRBJ2-2; TRBD1 is taken as the D call from the table, unchecked against the DNA. TRBV21-1 is reported as a pseudogene. Sequencing was carried out using PBMCs or a T cell subset sorted from them (not recorded which). CDR3 region: CASSNSGWEDTGELFF. The DNA for the CDR3 is TGTGCCAGCAGCAACTCAGGGTGGGAAGACACCGGGGAGCTGTTTTTT.